This TCR beta chain was sequenced during a study of CD4 T cells in relation to SARS-CoV-2 and coronaviruses. Study at large: TCR beta CDR3s were sequenced after approximately ten-day antigen culture of PBMCs. Controls used an HIV-1 Nef peptide pool or no peptide.

For this clone: Its antigen is as yet unknown.

The unexposed donors gave CD4+ T cells in about 2011-2018, prior to COVID-19. CD4+ T cells were isolated from the cells after less than 13 days of culture. Cultures held 2 million to 2.5 million PBMCs per well with 9 to 10 IU/ml IL-2. Fresh IL-2 medium replaced half the medium on days 3 and 7. Assay used: immunoSEQ multiplex PCR; TCRdb lists only in-frame clones, some missing. The profile shows over 15,000 clones, over 60% of them singletons. This CDR3 spans 16 amino acids. Trimming pared 3 bases from V and 0 bases from J, leaving 11 bases between. Germline CDR1 SGHTA, CDR2 FQGNSA. This chain uses TRBV7-2 with TRBJ2-2; D is uncertain. Sequencing input: CD4+ T cells from PBMCs, cultured in vitro. This TCR came from a human donor in good health. The CDR3 DNA reads as TGTGCCAGCAGCTTCGGGCGTTTCGCGAACACCGGGGAGCTGTTTTTT. Its protein is CASSFGRFANTGELFF.